This T cell receptor beta chain comes out of a study of T cells in Graves' hyperthyroidism and ophthalmopathy. Germline CDR1 reads SGHDT; CDR2 reads YYEEEE. The CDR3 covers 11 residues. As for this clonotype: This sequence may be a read error, since a much larger clone differs from it by one base.

Amplified TCR beta CDR3 regions derived from RNA transcripts. The TCR CDR3 first-round RT-PCR relied on the HTBI primer set. TCRdb called the multiplex PCR reads again in MiXCR, with one record for every CDR3 protein. The sample holds 380,000 or so distinct CDR3 sequences; roughly 13% are singletons and the top ten take roughly 20%. Uncontrolled infections, other autoimmune diseases, pregnancy or lactation led to exclusion of patients. Together with thyroid ultrasound, orbital computed tomography, serum thyroxine and TRAb, clinical symptoms were used for diagnoses. It was less than 13 ml of fresh peripheral blood that supplied the PBMCs.

The chain links TRBV5-6 to TRBJ2-5, with D unclear. What was sequenced was blood. The source of this sequence is a man aged 25 to 40 with Graves' hyperthyroidism that later progressed to Graves' ophthalmopathy. In DNA, the CDR3 is TGTGCCAACAGCGCGGCGGAGACCCAGTACTTC. Its translation is CANSAAETQYF.